This record looks at one TCR beta chain sequence and its context. What it binds is not known. Germline CDR1 and CDR2: SGHRS and YFSETQ. The CDR3 contains 11 residues. Between the trimmed V and J ends, which lost 6 bases and 8 bases, there was a span of 9 bases. The sample comes from a study of CD8+ T cells in alopecia areata. As to treatment: oral pan-JAK inhibitor, 5-10 mg twice daily. The authors sorted CD4+ and CD8+ T cells from PBMCs. RNA extraction and reverse transcription yielded cDNA as sequencing template. Profiling relied on immunoSEQ multiplex PCR, and the TCRdb table lists in-frame clones only, not all of them. The sample has 150,000 to 200,000 clones, 50% to 65% seen once. Study-wide points: Throughout tofacitinib, many expanded lesional clones continued to persist in scalp and blood.

Sequenced material: CD4+ T cells sorted from blood, taken at week 24, from a patient treated with tofacitinib. The chain employs TRBV5-1 and TRBJ2-1; weak D call: TRBD1 (5 bases). This receptor was taken from a human donor with alopecia areata. As DNA, the CDR3 is TGCGCCAGCAATGGGGCATATGAGCAGTTCTTC. Its protein product is CASNGAYEQFF.